The present T cell receptor (beta chain) was sequenced within a study of T cells in Graves' hyperthyroidism and ophthalmopathy. Background on the study: Sampling of peripheral blood happened at initial diagnosis, prior to any treatment.

This clonotype was found a few times. Antigen unknown. Study-level points and caveats: Most clonotypes expanded in the thyroid (above 0.001) were also present in blood.

Diagnoses were established using clinical symptoms, serum thyroxine and TRAb, thyroid ultrasound and orbital computed tomography. Isolation of PBMCs was performed on about 9.9 ml fresh peripheral blood. RNA transcripts yielded amplified TCR beta CDR3 regions. The HTBI set primed first-round TCR CDR3 RT-PCR. TCRdb ran MiXCR on the multiplex PCR reads and lists one entry per CDR3 protein. The sample lists hundreds of thousands of distinct CDR3 sequences, under 20% occurring once. CDR1 and CDR2 from the germline V gene are SGHRS and YFSETQ. The CDR3 spans 14 residues. Trimming shortened V by 1 base and J by 4 bases, and 11 bases separated the two germline ends.

The TCR sequence derives from a woman between 45 and 65 years old with Graves' hyperthyroidism that later progressed to Graves' ophthalmopathy. Sequencing was carried out using blood. The chain has TRBV5-1 and TRBJ2-5; no clear D gene. The CDR3 region has the DNA TGCGCCAGCAGCTTGAAACGTCCGGGAGAGACCCAGTACTTC. Translating it yields CASSLKRPGETQYF.